What follows are 22 T cell receptor beta chains derived from one specimen sequenced in a study of OX40 agonist ivuxolimab in advanced cancers. Profiling relied on immunoSEQ multiplex PCR, and the TCRdb table lists in-frame clones only, not all of them. The sample lists some 54,000 clones, around 77% seen once, with about 6% in the top ten. The material sequenced was CD4+ or CD8+ T cells sorted from blood, taken in a trial of the OX40 agonist ivuxolimab. All receptors derive from an adult with an advanced solid tumor such as melanoma, head and neck, liver or kidney cancer.

This clone came up once. The CDR3 carries no conserved terminal phenylalanine or tryptophan, so it likely arises from a read error. The chain has TRBV5-4 and TRBJ1-5, with TRBD1 matching over 9 bases. Germline V lookup: CDR1 SGHNT, CDR2 YYREEE (reference sequence). Trimming at V came to 4 bases and at J to 5 bases, leaving 10 bases not matched to a gene. The CDR3 has 16 amino acids. CDR3 residues: CASSPAPGQGDQPQHL. In DNA form, the CDR3 reads TGTGCCAGCAGCCCGGCACCGGGACAGGGCGATCAGCCCCAGCATCTT.

The chain couples TRBV19 to TRBJ2-2, with TRBD2 matching over 9 bases. The trim removed 7 bases at V and 7 bases at J, leaving 13 bases unmatched. CDR3 length: 16 residues. CDR1 is LNHDA, CDR2 SQIVND, per germline (reference sequence). The CDR3 loop is CASKRGRLAVIGELFF. The CDR3 DNA reads as TGTGCCAGTAAAAGGGGGAGACTAGCGGTTATCGGGGAGCTGTTTTTT.

The chain is built from TRBV7-7 and TRBJ2-5, with 9 bases matching TRBD1. The tail of the sequence fits TRBJ2-7 better, so the J call may be wrong. Looked up from germline, CDR1 is SSHAT and CDR2 is FNYEAQ (reference sequence). The CDR3 contains 13 residues. The CDR3 loop reads CASSAGTGSEQYF. CDR3 bases: TGTGCCAGCAGCGCCGGGACAGGGTCCGAGCAGTACTTC.

The chain links TRBV10-1 to TRBJ2-7; D possibly corresponds to TRBD1 (6 bases). Per the germline V gene, CDR1 is WNHNN and CDR2 is SYGVQD (reference sequence). V lost 4 bases and J lost 3, with 13 bases in between. The CDR3 has 14 residues. In nucleotides, the CDR3 is TGCGCCAGCAGTGGACAGGCGGGCCTCTACGAGCAGTACTTC. It is translated as CASSGQAGLYEQYF.

In its sample, this clone was seen a few times. The genes are TRBV30 and TRBJ1-5; D unresolved. Germline-derived CDR1 and CDR2 are GTSNPN and SVGIG (reference sequence). The ends were cut back, 1 base at V and 3 bases at J, with 7 bases in the middle. The CDR3 runs to 13 residues. The CDR3 DNA sequence: TGTGCCTGGAGTGCAGACACCAATCAGCCCCAGCATTTT. Its translation: CAWSADTNQPQHF.

The chain recombines TRBV7-2 with TRBJ2-5; D is undetermined. The CDR3 loop spans 14 amino acids. Trimming took 5 bases from V and 4 from J, leaving 14 bases between them. CDR1 is SGHTA, CDR2 FQGNSA, per germline. The DNA of the CDR3 is TGTGCCAGCAGCCCCGGTCCCTGGGGAGAGACCCAGTACTTC. Translation: CASSPGPWGETQYF. Supplemented by reference TRBV7-2 and TRBJ2-5, the full variable domain reads GAGVSQSPSNKVTEKGKDVELRCDPISGHTALYWYRQSLGQGLEFLIYFQGNSAPDKSGLPSDRFSAERTGGSVSTLTIQRTQQEDSAVYLCASSPGPWGETQYFGPGTRLLVL.

The chain couples TRBV6-5 to TRBJ1-1; maybe TRBD1 (6 bases). The CDR3 covers 14 residues. Trimming cost V 6 bases and J 0 bases, with 11 bases left between them. Germline-derived CDR1 and CDR2 are MNHEY and SVGAGI. This CDR3 is CASSPGTLNTEAFF. The CDR3 DNA follows: TGTGCCAGCAGCCCCGGGACATTGAACACTGAAGCTTTCTTT.

This sequence joins TRBV10-3 and TRBJ2-1; D is undetermined. The germline gives CDR1 ENHRY, CDR2 SYGVKD. The CDR3 is 16 residues long. V lost 2 bases and J 4 bases, leaving 15 bases between the germline ends. CDR3 residues: CAISETTRPPYNEQFF. The CDR3 DNA is TGTGCCATCAGTGAGACGACCAGGCCCCCTTACAATGAGCAGTTCTTC.

This clone showed up many times. The chain has TRBV6-4 and TRBJ1-2; tentatively, D is TRBD1 (5 bases). The CDR3 runs to 16 residues. The V end was cut by 2 bases, the J end by 3 bases, with 16 bases between. Germline V gives CDR1 MRHNA, CDR2 SNTAGT. The CDR3 bases are TGTGCCAGCAGTGACACAGACAGAAGTCCCTACTATGGCTACACCTTC. Translated: CASSDTDRSPYYGYTF.

The chain uses TRBV25-1 and TRBJ2-1; the D gene is possibly TRBD2 (6 bases). Deletions cut 3 bases from V and 3 bases from J, with 9 bases between. In germline, CDR1 is MGHDK, CDR2 SYGVNS. The CDR3 sequence is 14 residues long. This chain's CDR3 is CASSEGGLYNEQFF. The CDR3 coding sequence is TGTGCCAGCAGTGAGGGAGGTCTCTACAATGAGCAGTTCTTC.

This chain uses TRBV28 with TRBJ1-2, with a weak D call TRBD1 (5 bases). Trimming removed 5 bases from V and 5 bases from J, with 18 bases in between. Germline V lookup: CDR1 MDHEN, CDR2 SYDVKM. This CDR3 is 15 amino acids long. CDR3 bases: TGTGCCAGCAGTCACCGGGACGGAATTTTTTATGGCTACACCTTC. This gives the protein CASSHRDGIFYGYTF.

This clone has only a few counts. The chain recombines TRBV4-3 with TRBJ1-1, with D possibly TRBD1 on 5 matching bases. Germline CDR1 and CDR2: LGHNA and YSLEER. V was shortened by 0 bases and J by 5 bases, with 16 bases between the two germline ends. The CDR3 extends over 16 amino acids. The chain's CDR3 is CASSQDLGAEGTEAFF. The CDR3 coding sequence is TGCGCCAGCAGCCAAGATCTCGGGGCCGAAGGGACTGAAGCTTTCTTT.

The genes are TRBV12-5 and TRBJ2-3; 9 bases fit TRBD1. CDR1 and CDR2 from the germline V gene are LGHNT and FRNRAP. The CDR3 runs 18 residues. V shed 0 bases, J shed 2 bases, and the junction held 9 bases outside the gene matches. DNA of the CDR3: TGTGCTAGTGGTTTGGTTCCCGGGACAGGGACCCTCACAGATACGCAGTATTTT. Translated, it gives CASGLVPGTGTLTDTQYF.

The chain joins TRBV27 to TRBJ2-7; D is unresolved. CDR1 is MNHEY, CDR2 SMNVEV, per germline (reference sequence). Trimming removed 6 bases from V and 0 bases from J, with 15 bases in between. The CDR3 runs 15 residues. As DNA, the CDR3 is TGTGCCAGCAGCCATCGGGCGGAAAGCTCCTACGAGCAGTACTTC. It yields the protein CASSHRAESSYEQYF.

The CDR3 DNA follows: TGCGCCAGCAGTGAGTCGATGGGGCGTCGTGGCTACACCTTC. Residues: CASSESMGRRGYTF. This chain links TRBV10-2 with TRBJ1-2; tentatively, D is TRBD1 (5 bases). V shed 0 bases and J shed 7 bases, with 12 bases lying between them. The CDR3 runs 14 residues. Looked up from germline, CDR1 is WSHSY and CDR2 is SAAADI.

This chain uses TRBV5-6 with TRBJ1-5, with a possible D match to TRBD1 (6 bases). The germline V and J ends were trimmed by 2 bases and 2 bases, with 14 bases remaining between them. There are 16 residues in the CDR3. Germline CDR1 SGHDT, CDR2 YYEEEE. The CDR3 reads CASSFTQGLGNQPQHF. CDR3 DNA: TGTGCCAGCAGCTTTACTCAGGGGCTTGGCAATCAGCCCCAGCATTTT.

V gene TRBV5-1 combines with J gene TRBJ2-1; 9 nucleotides match TRBD1. V was pared by 0 bases and J by 6 bases, with 1 base of the junction left unmatched. Per the germline V gene, CDR1 is SGHRS and CDR2 is YFSETQ. The CDR3 sequence is 14 residues long. DNA of the CDR3: TGCGCCAGCAGCTTGGGGGACAGGGTCAATGAGCAGTTCTTC. This gives the protein CASSLGDRVNEQFF. Drawing the rest from reference TRBV5-1 and TRBJ2-1, the complete variable domain is KAGVTQTPRYLIKTRGQQVTLSCSPISGHRSVSWYQQTPGQGLQFLFEYFSETQRNKGNFPGRFSGRQFSNSRSEMNVSTLELGDSALYLCASSLGDRVNEQFFGPGTRLTVL.

The V and J genes are TRBV27 and TRBJ2-7, with D possibly TRBD1 on 6 matching bases. Germline CDR1 and CDR2: MNHEY and SMNVEV (reference sequence). Trimming stripped 5 bases from V and 5 bases from J, with 19 bases between. The CDR3 sequence is 15 residues long. The CDR3 loop reads CASSQQGRVLNEQYF. The CDR3 coding sequence is TGTGCCAGCAGTCAACAGGGAAGGGTACTCAACGAGCAGTACTTC.

The V call is TRBV6-5, the J call TRBJ1-2; unclear D gene. The V and J ends lost 10 bases and 0 bases respectively, with 15 bases between them. Germline V gene data show CDR1 as MNHEY and CDR2 as SVGAGI. The CDR3 length is 14 residues. The DNA of the CDR3 is TGTGCCACCCACGAGGCAGGATCTAACTATGGCTACACCTTC. Translation gives CATHEAGSNYGYTF.

V and J are TRBV6-4 and TRBJ1-1, with a possible D match to TRBD1 (5 bases). CDR1 is MRHNA, CDR2 SNTAGT, per germline. Trimming took off 6 bases at V and 3 bases at J, with 14 bases between the two ends. The CDR3 runs 14 residues. CDR3 in amino acids: CASRRGSGDTEAFF. CDR3 DNA sequence: TGTGCCAGCAGACGGGGCAGCGGGGACACTGAAGCTTTCTTT.

In DNA form, the CDR3 reads TGTGCCAGCAGTCGAGGTTACGAGCAGTACTTC. Translating it yields CASSRGYEQYF. The chain combines TRBV28 with TRBJ2-7; no clear D gene. This CDR3 region has 11 residues. V was cut by 5 bases and J by 4 bases, with 6 bases left in between. Germline V gives CDR1 MDHEN, CDR2 SYDVKM.

V gene TRBV6-1 combines with J gene TRBJ1-2, with D possibly TRBD1 on 6 matching bases. The CDR3 runs 13 residues. Trimming cost V 5 bases and J 0 bases, with 7 bases left between them. The V gene's germline CDR1 is MNHNS and CDR2 SASEGT. The CDR3 bases are TGTGCCAGCAGTCGGGACACTAACTATGGCTACACCTTC. Translating gives CASSRDTNYGYTF.